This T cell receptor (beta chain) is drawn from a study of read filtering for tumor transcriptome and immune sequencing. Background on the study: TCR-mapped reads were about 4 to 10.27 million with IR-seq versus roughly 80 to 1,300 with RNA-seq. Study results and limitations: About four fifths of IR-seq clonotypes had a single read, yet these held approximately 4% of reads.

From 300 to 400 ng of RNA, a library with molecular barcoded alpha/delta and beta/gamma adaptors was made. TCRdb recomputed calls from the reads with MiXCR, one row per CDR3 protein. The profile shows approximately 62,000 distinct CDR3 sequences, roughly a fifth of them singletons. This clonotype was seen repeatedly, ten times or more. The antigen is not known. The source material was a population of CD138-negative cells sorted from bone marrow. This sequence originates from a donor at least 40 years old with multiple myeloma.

This CDR3 reads CASSLDGGRSTDTQYF. CDR3 nucleotides: TGTGCCAGCAGCTTAGATGGGGGAAGAAGCACAGATACGCAGTATTTT. The chain is built from TRBV11-3 and TRBJ2-3; tentatively, D is TRBD1 or TRBD2 (5 bases each). The V gene lost 0 bases and the J gene lost 0 bases, with 10 bases spanning the gap. This CDR3 region has 16 residues. The germline CDR1 and CDR2 sequences are SGHNT and YENEEA.